Following are 31 T cell receptor beta chains from one sample sequenced in a study of shared clonotypes between healthy human individuals. Assay used: immunoSEQ multiplex PCR; TCRdb lists only in-frame clones, some missing. The sample comprises 650,000 to 800,000 clones, under 95% of which are singletons, and approximately 24% rests with the top ten. CD45RO-negative CD8 cells positively selected for CCR7 made up the naive population, which excluded terminally differentiated effector memory CD45RA+ cells. Sample: naive CD8+ T cells sorted from blood. The receptor set was obtained from a man aged 25-45 years in good health.

V usage is TRBV5-4 and J usage is TRBJ2-7; 9 nucleotides agree with TRBD1. This CDR3 is 12 amino acids long. Trimming took 2 bases from V and 7 from J; bases not matched to a gene: 1. Germline loops: CDR1 SGHNT, CDR2 YYREEE (reference sequence). CDR3 loop: CASSFGTGEQYF. Here the CDR3 DNA reads TGTGCCAGCAGCTTCGGGACAGGGGAGCAGTACTTC.

The chain employs TRBV27 and TRBJ2-7, with 7 bases that match TRBD2. CDR3 size: 12 residues. V dropped 9 bases and J dropped 4; count of bases not matched to a gene: 6. Germline CDR1 reads MNHEY; CDR2 reads SMNVEV (reference sequence). The CDR3 here is CASGGLLYEQYF. CDR3 nucleotides: TGTGCCAGTGGGGGACTACTGTACGAGCAGTACTTC.

The genes are TRBV5-4 and TRBJ2-7; D not certain. In germline, CDR1 is SGHNT, CDR2 YYREEE (reference sequence). Trimming stripped 0 bases from V and 2 bases from J, with 15 bases between. CDR3 length equals 16 residues. The DNA of the CDR3 is TGTGCCAGCAGCTTGGAGGTGAGAGACCAAACCTACGAGCAGTACTTC. Translating gives CASSLEVRDQTYEQYF.

The CDR3 region is CASSLAHGSYEQYF. For the CDR3, the DNA is TGTGCCAGCAGCTTAGCGCACGGATCCTACGAGCAGTACTTC. The chain has TRBV7-9 and TRBJ2-7; D is unclear. The CDR3 contains 14 residues. V was clipped by 0 bases and J by 1 base, with 7 bases between them. Germline assignment: CDR1 SEHNR and CDR2 FQNEAQ (reference sequence).

J is TRBJ2-2 and V is TRBV29-1; D not resolved. Germline loops: CDR1 SQVTM, CDR2 ANQGSEA. Trimming stripped 5 bases from V and 0 bases from J, with 7 bases between. The CDR3 has 13 residues. For the CDR3, the DNA is TGCAGCGTTCGTGAGGCGAACACCGGGGAGCTGTTTTTT. Its translation: CSVREANTGELFF.

This rearrangement joins TRBV7-9 to TRBJ2-7; no clear D gene. The germline V and J ends were trimmed by 2 bases and 1 base, with 6 bases remaining between them. The CDR3 sequence is 13 residues long. Germline loops: CDR1 SEHNR, CDR2 FQNEAQ (reference sequence). The CDR3 DNA reads TGTGCCAGCAGCTTACGACATTCCTACGAGCAGTACTTC. Its protein product is CASSLRHSYEQYF.

This clone occurred once. The chain carries TRBV11-2 and TRBJ2-7, with D perhaps matching TRBD1 (5 bases). The CDR3 is 15 residues long. Germline V lookup: CDR1 SGHAT, CDR2 FQNNGV. V lost 4 bases, J lost 3 bases, and 16 bases lay in between. CDR3: CASSSTAKLRYEQYF. The CDR3, as DNA: TGTGCCAGCAGCTCGACAGCTAAGCTTCGCTACGAGCAGTACTTC.

The chain combines TRBV6-5 with TRBJ2-1, with unresolved D. Trimming removed 6 bases at V and 0 bases at J, with 12 bases between. This CDR3 contains 15 residues. CDR1 is MNHEY, CDR2 SVGAGI, per germline. The CDR3 DNA follows: TGTGCCAGCAGCCGCCATATTAGCTCCTACAATGAGCAGTTCTTC. Protein: CASSRHISSYNEQFF.

In regard to this clone: Other nucleotide sequences from this sample produce the same CDR3. J is TRBJ1-1 and V is TRBV25-1, with D unclear. Looked up from germline, CDR1 is MGHDK and CDR2 is SYGVNS. The CDR3 is made up of 10 amino acids. As DNA, the CDR3 is TGTGCTAGTGGCGGAGCCGAAGCTTTCTTT. Protein product: CASGGAEAFF.

This chain connects TRBV4-3 to TRBJ2-7, with 9 nucleotides matching TRBD1. J lost 3 bases, V lost 1 base, and 4 bases had no gene match. The CDR3 runs to 15 residues. CDR1 is LGHNA and CDR2 is YSLEER in the germline V gene. The CDR3 DNA follows: TGCGCCAGCAGCCAAGGACAGGGGGTGGGCTACGAGCAGTACTTC. Its translation is CASSQGQGVGYEQYF.

Only one count was recorded for this clone. The gene calls are TRBV4-1 and TRBJ1-1, with TRBD1 matching 10 bases. The germline CDR1 and CDR2 sequences are MGHRA and YSYEKL. This CDR3 has 16 amino acids. V gave up 0 bases and J gave up 1 base; unmatched junction bases: 2. The CDR3 region is CASSQDRTGGNTEAFF. Here the CDR3 DNA reads TGCGCCAGCAGCCAAGATCGGACAGGGGGGAACACTGAAGCTTTCTTT.

J is TRBJ2-1 and V is TRBV4-1; 9 bases map to TRBD1. Trimming at V came to 6 bases and at J to 0 bases, leaving 12 bases not matched to a gene. Germline V gives CDR1 MGHRA, CDR2 YSYEKL. The CDR3 is 18 residues long. The CDR3 protein is CASRPTSPTGGSYNEQFF. The DNA of the CDR3 is TGCGCCAGCAGACCCACCTCGCCGACAGGGGGCTCCTACAATGAGCAGTTCTTC.

This clone was seen once. This sample also contains other DNA sequences that code for the same CDR3. This sequence joins TRBV6-5 and TRBJ2-2, with D hard to call. The CDR3 is 13 amino acids. Trimming shortened V by 0 bases and J by 2 bases, and 1 base separated the two germline ends. Germline CDR1 MNHEY, CDR2 SVGAGI. Here the CDR3 reads CASSYSNTGELFF. CDR3 DNA: TGTGCCAGCAGTTACTCTAACACCGGGGAGCTGTTTTTT.

This chain uses TRBV6-5 with TRBJ1-5; D unresolved. V was trimmed by 0 bases and J by 6 bases, leaving 6 bases between them. CDR1 and CDR2 from the germline V gene are MNHEY and SVGAGI. The CDR3 length is 13 residues. The CDR3 DNA reads TGTGCCAGCAGTTACTCTCACCTTCAGCCCCAGCATTTT. This codes for CASSYSHLQPQHF.

As regards this clone: At one end, the junction sequence differs from germline, possibly due to a read error. J is TRBJ1-5 and V is TRBV12-5, with a weak D call TRBD1 (5 bases). There are 15 residues in the CDR3. The V gene's germline CDR1 is LGHNT and CDR2 FRNRAP. The CDR3 is CASGLVGESNRPQHF. CDR3 DNA: TGTGCTAGTGGTTTGGTAGGGGAGAGCAATCGGCCCCAGCATTTT.

The rearrangement joins TRBV11-2 to TRBJ2-7; 9 nucleotides match TRBD1. This CDR3 is built from 14 residues. V dropped 6 bases and J dropped 3; count of bases not matched to a gene: 6. CDR1 and CDR2 from the germline V gene are SGHAT and FQNNGV. Written as DNA, the CDR3 is TGTGCCAGCAGTTTCGGACAGGGGCTCTACGAGCAGTACTTC. Translated: CASSFGQGLYEQYF.

The V call is TRBV4-3, the J call TRBJ2-1, with D perhaps TRBD2 (5 bases). Germline values: CDR1 LGHNA, CDR2 YSLEER. This CDR3 has 17 amino acids. Trimming took 0 bases from V and 5 from J, leaving 17 bases between them. The CDR3 region is CASSQERTYLADNEQFF. CDR3 sequence (DNA): TGCGCCAGCAGCCAAGAGAGGACTTATCTCGCGGACAATGAGCAGTTCTTC.

This chain links TRBV27 with TRBJ2-7, with D perhaps TRBD2 (7 bases). CDR3 length: 14 amino acids. The germline gives CDR1 MNHEY, CDR2 SMNVEV (reference sequence). V lost 3 bases and J 4 bases, leaving 13 bases between the germline ends. CDR3 amino acids: CASSFGGAKYEQYF. The CDR3 DNA reads as TGTGCCAGCAGTTTTGGGGGGGCGAAGTACGAGCAGTACTTC.

The chain joins TRBV15 to TRBJ2-3, with D perhaps matching TRBD1 (5 bases). CDR1 is LNHNV, CDR2 YYDKDF, per germline (reference sequence). V lost 4 bases to trimming and J lost 0 bases, with 11 bases between them. This CDR3 contains 15 residues. The CDR3 sequence is CATSTGQFSTDTQYF. As DNA, the CDR3 is TGTGCCACCAGCACAGGACAATTTAGCACAGATACGCAGTATTTT.

The V call is TRBV7-9, the J call TRBJ2-1; 10 nucleotides align to TRBD1. Per germline, CDR1 SEHNR and CDR2 FQNEAQ (reference sequence). The CDR3 is 14 residues long. V gave up 9 bases and J gave up 3 bases; unmatched junction bases: 5. In DNA, the CDR3 is TGTGCCAGTCGGGGACAGGGGATCTACAATGAGCAGTTCTTC. It is translated as CASRGQGIYNEQFF. The full variable domain, rest sourced from reference TRBV7-9 and TRBJ2-1, is DTGVSQNPRHKITKRGQNVTFRCDPISEHNRLYWYRQTLGQGPEFLTYFQNEAQLEKSRLLSDRFSAERPKGSFSTLEIQRTEQGDSAMYLCASRGQGIYNEQFFGPGTRLTVL.

This clone appeared once. The sample has other DNA sequences that encode this CDR3 too. The rearrangement joins TRBV7-9 to TRBJ2-7; maybe TRBD1 (6 bases). CDR1 and CDR2 (germline): SEHNR, FQNEAQ (reference sequence). The CDR3 covers 12 residues. V dropped 0 bases and J dropped 6 bases, with 6 bases sitting between them. CDR3 in amino acids: CASSLAGGEQYF. Here the CDR3 DNA reads TGTGCCAGCAGCTTAGCAGGGGGCGAGCAGTACTTC.

V usage is TRBV9 and J usage is TRBJ2-6; no definite D call. V was clipped by 3 bases and J by 4 bases, with 8 bases between them. The CDR3 has 14 amino acids. Germline-derived CDR1 and CDR2 are SGDLS and YYNGEE. CDR3 nucleotide sequence: TGTGCCAGCAGCGCCCCCACCGGGGCCAACGTCCTGACTTTC. Translation: CASSAPTGANVLTF. Complete variable domain (other parts from reference TRBV9 and TRBJ2-6): DSGVTQTPKHLITATGQRVTLRCSPRSGDLSVYWYQQSLDQGLQFLIQYYNGEERAKGNILERFSAQQFPDLHSELNLSSLELGDSALYFCASSAPTGANVLTFGAGSRLTVL.

V is TRBV7-3 and J is TRBJ2-1; D may match TRBD1 or TRBD2 (5 bases each). V shed 5 bases and J shed 2 bases, with 13 bases lying between them. This CDR3 comprises 15 residues. From germline, CDR1 is SGHTA and CDR2 FQGTGA. The CDR3 sequence: CASSPWDRPYNEQFF. The CDR3, as DNA: TGTGCCAGCAGCCCCTGGGACCGCCCCTACAATGAGCAGTTCTTC.

The gene calls are TRBV10-3 and TRBJ2-5; weak D call: TRBD1 (5 bases). CDR1 is ENHRY and CDR2 is SYGVKD in the germline V gene. Trimming stripped 10 bases from V and 5 bases from J, with 20 bases between. The CDR3 extends over 14 amino acids. The CDR3 nucleotides are TGTGCCACCCGACAACCCCAGGGCTGGGAGACCCAGTACTTC. Amino acid sequence: CATRQPQGWETQYF.

Details on this clone: This sample also contains other DNA sequences that code for the same CDR3. The chain couples TRBV5-6 to TRBJ2-3, with unresolved D. The V and J ends lost 2 bases and 0 bases respectively, with 4 bases between them. Germline loops: CDR1 SGHDT, CDR2 YYEEEE. The CDR3 contains 13 residues. DNA for the CDR3: TGTGCCAGCAGCTTTGGAAGCACAGATACGCAGTATTTT. Encoded protein: CASSFGSTDTQYF.

In the case of this clone: Different DNA sequences within this sample yield the same CDR3. V is TRBV29-1 and J is TRBJ2-1; D perhaps matches TRBD1 (5 bases). CDR3 length: 15 amino acids. V lost 1 base and J 0 bases, leaving 10 bases between the germline ends. Germline CDR1 SQVTM, CDR2 ANQGSEA. The CDR3 here is CSVEGGQGSYNEQFF. The CDR3 coding sequence is TGCAGCGTTGAAGGGGGTCAGGGCTCCTACAATGAGCAGTTCTTC.

Only one count was recorded for this clone. The rearrangement joins TRBV30 to TRBJ2-1, with 11 nucleotides matching TRBD1. Germline V CDR1 and CDR2: GTSNPN, SVGIG (reference sequence). This CDR3 contains 14 residues. V dropped 1 base and J dropped 12; count of bases not matched to a gene: 8. The CDR3 spells CAWSGTGGAGLQFF. CDR3 sequence (DNA): TGTGCCTGGAGTGGGACAGGGGGCGCAGGGCTGCAGTTCTTC.

The CDR3 protein is CASSFDPTYEQYF. The DNA of the CDR3 is TGTGCCAGCAGCTTTGACCCAACCTACGAGCAGTACTTC. The J gene is TRBJ2-7, the V gene TRBV13, with D unclear. Trimming pared 3 bases from V and 2 bases from J, leaving 8 bases between. Per germline, CDR1 PRHDT and CDR2 FYEKMQ (reference sequence). This CDR3 has 13 residues.

With respect to this clone: Other DNA sequences in the sample encode the same CDR3. V and J are TRBV27 and TRBJ1-5; D call uncertain. With 2 bases removed from V and 2 bases from J, the gap between germline ends came to 4 bases. The CDR3 sequence is 13 residues long. Germline V CDR1 and CDR2: MNHEY, SMNVEV (reference sequence). Here the CDR3 DNA reads TGTGCCAGCAGTTTAATTGGCAATCAGCCCCAGCATTTT. Amino acids: CASSLIGNQPQHF.

J is TRBJ2-7 and V is TRBV2; TRBD2 aligns across 12 bases. Unmatched junction bases numbered 10, after V lost 1 base and J lost 3 bases. Germline CDR1 and CDR2: SNHLY and FYNNEI. The CDR3 is 18 residues long. This CDR3 reads CASSEGGLAGAQSYEQYF. As DNA, the CDR3 is TGTGCCAGCAGTGAAGGGGGACTAGCGGGTGCACAGAGCTACGAGCAGTACTTC.

The rearrangement links TRBV7-9 to TRBJ2-1; TRBD2 agrees at 16 bases. CDR1 and CDR2 from the germline V gene are SEHNR and FQNEAQ (reference sequence). The ends lost 8 bases at V and 2 bases at J; junction bases unmatched: 6. The CDR3 contains 17 residues. CDR3: CASPGLAGGGPYNEQFF. The CDR3 DNA follows: TGTGCCAGCCCGGGACTAGCGGGAGGGGGGCCCTACAATGAGCAGTTCTTC.